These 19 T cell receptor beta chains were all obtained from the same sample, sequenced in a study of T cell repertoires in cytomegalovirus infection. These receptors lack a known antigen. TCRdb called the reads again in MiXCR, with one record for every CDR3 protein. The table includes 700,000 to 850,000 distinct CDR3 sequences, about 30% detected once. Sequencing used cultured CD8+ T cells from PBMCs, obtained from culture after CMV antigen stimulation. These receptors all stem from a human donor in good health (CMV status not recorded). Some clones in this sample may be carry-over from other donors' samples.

CDR3 region: CASSREFTGELFF. In nucleotides, the CDR3 is TGTGCCAGCAGCCGAGAATTCACCGGGGAGCTGTTTTTT. V gene TRBV4-2 combines with J gene TRBJ2-2; D gene ambiguous. Looked up from germline, CDR1 is LGHNA and CDR2 is YNFKEQ. The CDR3 has 13 residues. V was cut by 4 bases and J by 4 bases, with 7 bases left in between.

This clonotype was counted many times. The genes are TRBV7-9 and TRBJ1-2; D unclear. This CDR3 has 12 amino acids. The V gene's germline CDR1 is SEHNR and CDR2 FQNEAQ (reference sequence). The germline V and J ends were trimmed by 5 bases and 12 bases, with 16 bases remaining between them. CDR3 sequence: CASSNRSGPHTF. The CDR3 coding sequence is TGTGCCAGCAGCAATAGATCCGGCCCGCACACCTTC.

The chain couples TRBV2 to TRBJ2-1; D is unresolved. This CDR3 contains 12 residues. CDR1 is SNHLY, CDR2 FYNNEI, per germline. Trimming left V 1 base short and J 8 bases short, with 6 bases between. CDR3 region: CASSEEWYEQFF. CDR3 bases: TGTGCCAGCAGTGAAGAGTGGTATGAGCAGTTCTTC.

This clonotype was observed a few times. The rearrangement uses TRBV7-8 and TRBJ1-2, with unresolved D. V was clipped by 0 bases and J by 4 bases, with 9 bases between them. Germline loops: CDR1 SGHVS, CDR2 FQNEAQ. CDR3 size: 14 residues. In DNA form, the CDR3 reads TGTGCCAGCAGCTTAGCGACGGGGATCTATGGCTACACCTTC. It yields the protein CASSLATGIYGYTF.

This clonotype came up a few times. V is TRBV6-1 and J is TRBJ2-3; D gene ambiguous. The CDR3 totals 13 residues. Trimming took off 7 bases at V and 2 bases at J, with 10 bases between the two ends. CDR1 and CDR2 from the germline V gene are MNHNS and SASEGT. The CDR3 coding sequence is TGTGCCAGCATAGGCGGAGACACAGATACGCAGTATTTT. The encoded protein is CASIGGDTDTQYF.

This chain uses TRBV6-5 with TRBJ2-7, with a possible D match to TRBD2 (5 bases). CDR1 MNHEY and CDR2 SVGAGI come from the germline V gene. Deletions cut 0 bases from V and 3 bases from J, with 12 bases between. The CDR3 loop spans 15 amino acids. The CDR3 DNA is TGTGCCAGCAGTTACTCGATTGGAGGAGACTACGAGCAGTACGTC. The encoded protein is CASSYSIGGDYEQYV.

CDR3 protein: CASSFSPAWDIEYQETQYF. DNA of the CDR3: TGTGCCAGCAGCTTTTCTCCCGCCTGGGACATAGAGTACCAAGAGACCCAGTACTTC. The gene calls are TRBV7-9 and TRBJ2-5; maybe TRBD1 (6 bases). The germline V gene encodes CDR1 SEHNR and CDR2 FQNEAQ (reference sequence). With 3 bases removed from V and 0 bases from J, the gap between germline ends came to 23 bases. The CDR3 extends over 19 amino acids.

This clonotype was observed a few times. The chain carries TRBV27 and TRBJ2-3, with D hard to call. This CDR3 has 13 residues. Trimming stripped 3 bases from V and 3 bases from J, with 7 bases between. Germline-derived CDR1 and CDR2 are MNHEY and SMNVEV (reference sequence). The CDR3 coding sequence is TGTGCCAGCAGTTTCGCCGTAACAGATACGCAGTATTTT. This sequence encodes CASSFAVTDTQYF.

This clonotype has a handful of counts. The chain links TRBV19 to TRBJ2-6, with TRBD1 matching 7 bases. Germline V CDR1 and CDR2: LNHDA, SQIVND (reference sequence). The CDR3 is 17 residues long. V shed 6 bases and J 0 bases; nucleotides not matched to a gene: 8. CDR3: CASRYLGTASGANVLTF. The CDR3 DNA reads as TGTGCCAGTAGGTACCTAGGGACAGCCTCTGGGGCCAACGTCCTGACTTTC.

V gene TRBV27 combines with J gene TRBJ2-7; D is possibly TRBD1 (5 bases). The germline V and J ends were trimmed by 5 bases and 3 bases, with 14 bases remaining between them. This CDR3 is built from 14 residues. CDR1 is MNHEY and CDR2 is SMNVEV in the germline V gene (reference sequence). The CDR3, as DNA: TGTGCCAGCAGTCCGCAGGGTTACCGCTACGAGCAGTACTTC. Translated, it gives CASSPQGYRYEQYF.

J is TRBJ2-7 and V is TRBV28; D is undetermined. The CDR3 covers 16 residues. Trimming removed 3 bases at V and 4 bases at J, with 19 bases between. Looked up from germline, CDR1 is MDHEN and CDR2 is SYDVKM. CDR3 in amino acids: CASSFQIRSVVYEQYF. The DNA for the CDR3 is TGTGCCAGCAGTTTCCAGATCCGGAGCGTTGTGTACGAGCAGTACTTC.

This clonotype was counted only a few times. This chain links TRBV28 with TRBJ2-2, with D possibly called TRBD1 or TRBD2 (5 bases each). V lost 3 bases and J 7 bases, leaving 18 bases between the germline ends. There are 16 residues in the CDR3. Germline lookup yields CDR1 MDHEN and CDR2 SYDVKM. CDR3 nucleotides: TGTGCCAGCAGTTTTCGGCGGGCAGGGATCGACGGGGAGCTGTTTTTT. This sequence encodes CASSFRRAGIDGELFF.

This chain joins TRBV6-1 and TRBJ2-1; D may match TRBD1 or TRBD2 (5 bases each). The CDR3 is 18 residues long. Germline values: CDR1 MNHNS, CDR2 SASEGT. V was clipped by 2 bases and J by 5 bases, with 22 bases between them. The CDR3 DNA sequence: TGTGCCAGCAGTGAACCTTATGGGGGACCGCGGATTAACAATGAGCAGTTCTTC. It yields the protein CASSEPYGGPRINNEQFF.

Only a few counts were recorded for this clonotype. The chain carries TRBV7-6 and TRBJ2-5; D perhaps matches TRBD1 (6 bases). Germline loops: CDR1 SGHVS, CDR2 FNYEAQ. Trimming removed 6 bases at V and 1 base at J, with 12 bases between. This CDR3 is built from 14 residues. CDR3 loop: CASSAGVSQETQYF. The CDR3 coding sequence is TGTGCCAGCAGTGCAGGGGTTTCCCAAGAGACCCAGTACTTC.

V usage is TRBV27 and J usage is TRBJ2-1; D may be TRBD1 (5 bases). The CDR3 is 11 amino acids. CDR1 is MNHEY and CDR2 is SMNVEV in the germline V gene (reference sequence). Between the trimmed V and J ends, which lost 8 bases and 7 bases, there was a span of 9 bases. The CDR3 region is CASFSGNEQFF. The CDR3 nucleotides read TGTGCCAGCTTTTCAGGGAATGAGCAGTTCTTC.

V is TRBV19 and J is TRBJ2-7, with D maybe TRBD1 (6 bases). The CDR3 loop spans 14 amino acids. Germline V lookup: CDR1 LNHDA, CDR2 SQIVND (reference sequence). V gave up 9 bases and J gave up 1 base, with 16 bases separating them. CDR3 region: CASSETGQSYEQYV. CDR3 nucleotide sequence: TGTGCCAGCAGCGAAACCGGACAGTCCTACGAGCAGTACGTC.

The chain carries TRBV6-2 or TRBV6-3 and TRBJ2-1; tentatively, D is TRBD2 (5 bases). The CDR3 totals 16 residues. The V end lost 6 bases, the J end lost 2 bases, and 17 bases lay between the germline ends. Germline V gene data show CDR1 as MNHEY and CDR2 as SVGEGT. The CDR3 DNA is TGTGCCAGCAGCGCTATGGGAGAGCGCACCTACAATGAGCAGTTCTTC. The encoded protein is CASSAMGERTYNEQFF.

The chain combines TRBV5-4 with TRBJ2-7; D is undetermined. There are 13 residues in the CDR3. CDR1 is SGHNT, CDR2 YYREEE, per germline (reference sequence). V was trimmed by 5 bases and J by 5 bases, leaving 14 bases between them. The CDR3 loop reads CASSFGILDEQYF. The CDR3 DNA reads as TGTGCCAGCAGTTTTGGGATCCTCGACGAGCAGTACTTC. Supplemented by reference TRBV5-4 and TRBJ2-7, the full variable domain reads ETGVTQSPTHLIKTRGQQVTLRCSSQSGHNTVSWYQQALGQGPQFIFQYYREEENGRGNFPPRFSGLQFPNYSSELNVNALELDDSALYLCASSFGILDEQYFGPGTRLTVT.

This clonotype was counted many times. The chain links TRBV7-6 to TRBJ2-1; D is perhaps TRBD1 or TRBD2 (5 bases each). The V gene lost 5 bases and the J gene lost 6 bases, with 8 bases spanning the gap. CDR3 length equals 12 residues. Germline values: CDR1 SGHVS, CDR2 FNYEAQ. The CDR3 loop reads CASSTGGNEQFF. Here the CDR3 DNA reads TGTGCCAGCAGCACAGGAGGCAATGAGCAGTTCTTC.